The clone carrying this TCR beta chain was detected a few times. No antigen is known for it. 5'-RACE, quantitative and with molecular barcodes, yielded the TCR beta libraries. TCRdb reanalysed the 5' RACE reads using MiXCR and keeps one entry per CDR3 protein. This sample has some 340,000 distinct CDR3 sequences; around 15% occur once, and the top ten carry around 1%. The data originate from a study of CD8 T cells in ankylosing spondylitis. Study conclusions and caveats: Clones linked with disease were CD8+ and fairly uncommon in the peripheral blood. Matched ankylosing spondylitis synovial fluid reportedly showed significant enrichment of disease-linked clones. A TCR beta motif made of roughly eight highly homologous variants seemed typical of ankylosing spondylitis blood.

This sequence was found in a male donor with ankylosing spondylitis or in good health (not recorded which). Sample: blood, either unsorted or a sorted T cell fraction (not recorded which).

This chain's CDR3 is CAISDPGQGAYEQYF. The CDR3 DNA sequence: TGTGCCATCAGTGATCCGGGACAGGGGGCGTACGAGCAGTACTTC. This chain uses TRBV10-3 with TRBJ2-7, with 12 bases that match TRBD1. Losses at the gene ends were 3 bases for V and 4 bases for J; bases not matched to a gene: 4. The CDR3 extends over 15 amino acids. Germline CDR1 reads ENHRY; CDR2 reads SYGVKD.